A selection of T cell receptor beta chains follows, all from one sample in a study of blood T cell repertoires in COVID-19. Measured with immunoSEQ multiplex PCR; TCRdb has only the in-frame clones, and not every one. The data contain 85,000 to 120,000 clones, 91% of them singletons. The sequencing input was peripheral blood. The source of these receptors is a man aged 18 to 29 with acute or convalescent COVID-19. Both conserved end residues are part of each CDR3. D genes are given only for firm matches. Some rows have no size entry. The others give once, few or many, or a class for an expanded clone.

j_call d_call v_call clone_size cdr3_nt cdr3_aa
TRBJ1-2 NA TRBV20-1 NA TGCAGTGCTAGTTCCCCAGGGGTCTATGGCTACACCTTC CSASSPGVYGYTF
TRBJ1-3 NA TRBV3-1/TRBV3-2 NA TGTGCCAGCAGCCAAGGGGGCGGCAGAAGAAACACCATATATTTT CASSQGGGRRNTIYF
TRBJ1-2 NA TRBV19 NA TGTGCCAGTAGTCTCGACAGGATCTATGGCTACACCTTC CASSLDRIYGYTF
TRBJ1-3 NA TRBV4-1 NA TGCGCCAGCAGCCAAGATCAGGGGACCTCTGGAAACACCATATATTTT CASSQDQGTSGNTIYF
TRBJ2-7 TRBD1 TRBV4-1 NA TGCGCCAGCAGCCAAGAAACAGGGGATACCTACGAGCAGTACTTC CASSQETGDTYEQYF
TRBJ1-1 TRBD1 TRBV6-6 NA TGTGCCAGCAGCCGAGTTAGAGGGACAGGGTATAAACTGAACACTGAAGCTTTCTTT CASSRVRGTGYKLNTEAFF
TRBJ2-5 NA TRBV5-1 NA TGCGCCAGCAGCTTGGCCGTACAGGGCCAAGAGACCCAGTACTTC CASSLAVQGQETQYF
TRBJ1-1 NA TRBV30 NA TGTGCCTGGAGCGCAAGACGGAGAGTGAACACTGAAGCTTTCTTT CAWSARRRVNTEAFF
TRBJ2-1 TRBD1 TRBV7-9 NA TGTGCCAGCGGGGGGCCTCCGGGACAGGGGAACAATGAGCAGTTCTTC CASGGPPGQGNNEQFF
TRBJ1-4 TRBD1 TRBV19 NA TGTGCCAGTAGTGTCTCGGGACAGTTTGATGAAAAACTGTTTTTT CASSVSGQFDEKLFF
TRBJ1-1 NA TRBV10-3 NA TGTGCCATCAGTAAACGGGACAAGAACACTGAAGCTTTCTTT CAISKRDKNTEAFF
TRBJ1-1 NA TRBV27 NA TGTGCCAGCAGTTTAAGGGGGGGGACTGAAGCTTTCTTT CASSLRGGTEAFF
TRBJ1-1 NA TRBV30 NA TGTGCCTGGAGTGTAGAGGGTATCGACGAAACTGAAGCTTTCTTT CAWSVEGIDETEAFF
TRBJ2-2 TRBD2 TRBV7-2 NA TGTGCCAGCAGCGTACAGACTAGCGGGGGGTCCACCGGGGAGCTGTTTTTT CASSVQTSGGSTGELFF
TRBJ2-4 TRBD1 TRBV19 NA TGTGCCAGTAGGGAACCAGGGGGTACGAACATTCAGTACTTC CASREPGGTNIQYF
TRBJ2-7 NA TRBV7-2 NA TGTGCCAGCAGCTTAGGTTCCACCTTGAGCTACGAGCAGTACTTC CASSLGSTLSYEQYF
TRBJ1-1 NA TRBV29-1 NA TGCAGCGTTGCCGGACAATCGAACACTGAAGCTTTCTTT CSVAGQSNTEAFF
TRBJ2-7 NA TRBV7-2 NA TGTGCCAGCAGCTTAGCTCACTACGAGCAGTACTTC CASSLAHYEQYF
TRBJ2-5 NA TRBV5-6 NA TGTGCCAGCAGCTGGGGGCACTCGGGAGGTGGAGGAGAGACCCAGTACTTC CASSWGHSGGGGETQYF
TRBJ1-3 NA TRBV7-6 NA TGTGCTACCGTCCGCCCAACGTATCCAGAAAACACCATATATTTT CATVRPTYPENTIYF
TRBJ1-1 TRBD1 TRBV5-1 NA TGCGCCAGCAGCTTGGACTCCAGGGGGAGTTTCGTCGAGGACACTGAAGCTTTCTTT CASSLDSRGSFVEDTEAFF
TRBJ2-1 NA TRBV27 NA TGTGCCAGCAGTTTATCCCTAGCCTATGAGCAGTTCTTC CASSLSLAYEQFF
TRBJ2-5 NA TRBV7-2 NA TGTGCCAGCAGCTTAGAAGGGACTTCGGAGACCCAGTACTTC CASSLEGTSETQYF
TRBJ1-3 TRBD1 TRBV30 NA TGTGCCTGGAGTGGTTCACGCATACAGGGGTTTGGAAACACCATATATTTT CAWSGSRIQGFGNTIYF
TRBJ1-5 TRBD1 TRBV19 once TGTGCCAGTAGCATCCAACAGGGGGCTTATCAGCCCCAGCATTTT CASSIQQGAYQPQHF
TRBJ1-5 TRBD1 TRBV7-2 NA TGTGCCAGCAGCCCCCGGACAGGGCTCAATCAGCCCCAGCATTTT CASSPRTGLNQPQHF
TRBJ1-3 NA TRBV5-4 NA TGTGCCAGCAGCTTGGACCTAGTTTCTGGAAACACCATATATTTT CASSLDLVSGNTIYF
TRBJ2-5 NA TRBV11-2 NA TGTGCCAGCAGCTTTTTCCGGGAACAAGAGACCCAGTACTTC CASSFFREQETQYF
TRBJ1-1 TRBD1 TRBV6-5 NA TGTGCCAGCATGCTTGGGACAGTAAAGGAAGCTTTCTTT CASMLGTVKEAFF